This T cell receptor beta chain was observed in a study of control samples from healthy donors and cancer patients. Method: immunoSEQ multiplex PCR; TCRdb's copy keeps in-frame clones and lacks some. The data show approximately 170,000 clones, approximately 92% seen once. This TCR derives from a man aged 25 to 40 in good health. The sequencing sample was made of blood.

CDR3 amino acids: CSVSPGMRDTQYF. CDR3 sequence (DNA): TGCAGCGTATCCCCAGGGATGAGAGATACGCAGTATTTT. The rearrangement links TRBV29-1 to TRBJ2-3; a weak D match, TRBD1 (5 bases). This CDR3 is built from 13 residues. Trimming took 6 bases from V and 5 from J, leaving 15 bases between them. Germline V gene lookup returns CDR1 SQVTM and CDR2 ANQGSEA.